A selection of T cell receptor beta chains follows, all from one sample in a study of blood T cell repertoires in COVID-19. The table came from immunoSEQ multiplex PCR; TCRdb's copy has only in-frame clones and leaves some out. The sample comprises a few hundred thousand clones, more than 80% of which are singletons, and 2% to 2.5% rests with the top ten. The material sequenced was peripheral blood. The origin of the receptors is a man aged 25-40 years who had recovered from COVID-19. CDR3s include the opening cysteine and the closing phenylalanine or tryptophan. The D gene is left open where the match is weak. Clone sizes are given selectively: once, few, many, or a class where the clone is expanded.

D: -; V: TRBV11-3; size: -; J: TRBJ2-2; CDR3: CASSIDSYGELFF; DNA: TGTGCCAGCAGCATAGACAGTTACGGGGAGCTGTTTTTT
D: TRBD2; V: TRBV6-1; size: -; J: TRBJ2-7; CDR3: CASSERSGGLSYEQYF; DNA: TGTGCCAGCAGTGAACGCAGCGGGGGACTCTCCTACGAGCAGTACTTC
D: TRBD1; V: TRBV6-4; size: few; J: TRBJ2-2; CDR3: CASSDWDSQGHAGELFF; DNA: TGTGCCAGCAGTGACTGGGATTCACAGGGGCACGCCGGGGAGCTGTTTTTT
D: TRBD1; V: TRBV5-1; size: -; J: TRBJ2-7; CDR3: CASSSGTGASEQYF; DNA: TGCGCCAGCAGCTCCGGGACAGGGGCCTCCGAGCAGTACTTC
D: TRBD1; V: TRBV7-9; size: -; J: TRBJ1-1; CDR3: CASSLVRDSYTEAFF; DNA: TGTGCCAGCAGCTTAGTACGGGACAGCTACACTGAAGCTTTCTTT
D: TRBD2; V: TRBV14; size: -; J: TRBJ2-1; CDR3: CASSQDWASGGHEQFF; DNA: TGTGCCAGCAGCCAAGATTGGGCTAGCGGGGGGCATGAGCAGTTCTTC
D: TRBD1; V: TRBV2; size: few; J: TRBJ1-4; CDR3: CASRERQGSEKLFF; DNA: TGTGCCAGCAGGGAGAGACAGGGCTCGGAAAAACTGTTTTTT
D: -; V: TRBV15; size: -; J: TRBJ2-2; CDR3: CATSRDYVKGRTGELFF; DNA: TGTGCCACCAGCAGAGACTATGTAAAAGGGAGAACCGGGGAGCTGTTTTTT
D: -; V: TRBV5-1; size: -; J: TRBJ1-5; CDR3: CASSLGQVNQPQHF; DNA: TGCGCCAGCAGCTTGGGACAGGTAAATCAGCCCCAGCATTTT
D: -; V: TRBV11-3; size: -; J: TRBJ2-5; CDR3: CASSPGSPETQYF; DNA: TGTGCCAGCAGCCCAGGCTCACCGGAGACCCAGTACTTC
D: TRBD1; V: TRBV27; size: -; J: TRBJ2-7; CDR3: CASSFGTGGSSEQYF; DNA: TGTGCCAGCAGTTTCGGGACAGGGGGCTCTTCCGAGCAGTACTTC
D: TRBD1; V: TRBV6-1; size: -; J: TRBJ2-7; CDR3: CASSDTGTGFYEQYF; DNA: TGTGCCAGCAGTGACACCGGGACAGGATTTTACGAGCAGTACTTC
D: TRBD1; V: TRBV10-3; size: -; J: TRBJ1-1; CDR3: CASQGEVNTEAFF; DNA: TGTGCCTCACAGGGGGAGGTGAACACTGAAGCTTTCTTT
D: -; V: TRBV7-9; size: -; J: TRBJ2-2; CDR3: CASSLSRAVSGELFF; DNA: TGTGCCAGCAGCTTAAGCAGGGCGGTCTCCGGGGAGCTGTTTTTT
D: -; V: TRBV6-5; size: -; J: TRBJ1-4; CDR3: CASSYSSNEKLFF; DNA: TGTGCCAGCAGTTACTCGAGTAACGAAAAACTGTTTTTT
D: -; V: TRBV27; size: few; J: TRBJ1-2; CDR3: CASSSETGNYGYTF; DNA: TGTGCCAGCAGTTCCGAGACAGGCAACTATGGCTACACCTTC